The present T cell receptor (beta chain) was sequenced within a study of post-analysis software for immune sequencing data. Overall study: Disease courses included relapsing-remitting, secondary progressive and progressive-relapsing multiple sclerosis.

This CDR3 comprises 14 residues. Prepared libraries of TCR beta cDNA carried unique molecular identifiers. TCRdb re-derived calls from the PCR reads in MiXCR, one entry per CDR3 protein. The sample has some 190,000 distinct CDR3 sequences, approximately 30% seen once. Whole-study results and caveats: There was significantly lower normalized Chao1 diversity in multiple sclerosis patients than in controls. Patients showed TRBV5-6, TRBV5-1 and TRBV20-1 among roughly 5 TRBV segments more frequent than in controls. Samples sharing a preparation batch grouped tightly together when assessed by F measure.

In regard to this clonotype: Antigen unknown. This may be a read error, as it is one base from a much larger clone.

The chain uses TRBV12-3 or TRBV12-4 and TRBJ2-7; D might be TRBD1 (6 bases). This TCR was sampled from a girl aged 2 to 17 with multiple sclerosis. The sample comprised blood. For the CDR3, the DNA is TGTGCCAGCAGTTTTAACAGGGCCTACTGGGAGCTGTACTTC. This codes for CASSFNRAYWELYF.